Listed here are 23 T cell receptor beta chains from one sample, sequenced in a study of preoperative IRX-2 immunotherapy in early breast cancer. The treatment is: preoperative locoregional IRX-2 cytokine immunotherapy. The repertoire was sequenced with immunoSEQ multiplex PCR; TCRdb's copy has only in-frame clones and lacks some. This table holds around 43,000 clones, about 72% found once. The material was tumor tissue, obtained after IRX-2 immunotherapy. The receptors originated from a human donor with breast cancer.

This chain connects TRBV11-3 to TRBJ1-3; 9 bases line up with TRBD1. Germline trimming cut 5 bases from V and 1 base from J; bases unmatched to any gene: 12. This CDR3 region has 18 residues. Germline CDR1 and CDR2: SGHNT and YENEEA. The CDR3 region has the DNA TGTGCCAGCAGCCTACGGACAGGGGTTTTGGGGTCTGGAAACACCATATATTTT. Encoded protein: CASSLRTGVLGSGNTIYF.

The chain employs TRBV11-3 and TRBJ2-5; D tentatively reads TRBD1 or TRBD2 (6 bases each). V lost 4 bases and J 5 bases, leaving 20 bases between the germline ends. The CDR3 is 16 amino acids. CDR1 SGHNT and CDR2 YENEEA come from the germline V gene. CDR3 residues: CASSSLRGASGETQYF. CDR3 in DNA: TGTGCCAGCAGCTCCCTGAGGGGGGCGTCCGGTGAGACCCAGTACTTC.

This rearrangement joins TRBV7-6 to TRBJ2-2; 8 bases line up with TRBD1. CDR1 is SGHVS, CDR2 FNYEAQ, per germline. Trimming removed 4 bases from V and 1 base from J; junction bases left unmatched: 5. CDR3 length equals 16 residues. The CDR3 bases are TGTGCCAGCAGCTCCAGACAGGGGAAGAACACCGGGGAGCTGTTTTTT. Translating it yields CASSSRQGKNTGELFF.

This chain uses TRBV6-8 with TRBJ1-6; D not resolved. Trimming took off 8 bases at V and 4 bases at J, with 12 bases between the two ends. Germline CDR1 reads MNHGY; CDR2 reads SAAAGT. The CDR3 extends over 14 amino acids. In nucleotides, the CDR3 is TGTGCCAGCGGAAAGGGCGGGTATAATTCACCCCTCCACTTT. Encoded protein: CASGKGGYNSPLHF.

The CDR3 sequence is CASSRGPARDGGEQFF. In DNA, the CDR3 is TGTGCCAGCTCTCGCGGACCAGCGAGGGACGGCGGTGAGCAGTTCTTC. The rearrangement uses TRBV18 and TRBJ2-1, with D perhaps given as TRBD1 or TRBD2 (5 bases each). This CDR3 has 16 amino acids. Per the germline V gene, CDR1 is KGHSH and CDR2 is LQKENI. Trimming took off 6 bases at V and 9 bases at J, with 24 bases between the two ends.

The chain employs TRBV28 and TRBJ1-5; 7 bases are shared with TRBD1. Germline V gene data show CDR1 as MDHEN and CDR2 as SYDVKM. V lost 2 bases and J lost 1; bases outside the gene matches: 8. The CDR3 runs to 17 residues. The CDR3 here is CASSLGSGGQSNQPQHF. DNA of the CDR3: TGTGCCAGCAGTTTAGGTTCAGGGGGGCAAAGCAATCAGCCCCAGCATTTT.

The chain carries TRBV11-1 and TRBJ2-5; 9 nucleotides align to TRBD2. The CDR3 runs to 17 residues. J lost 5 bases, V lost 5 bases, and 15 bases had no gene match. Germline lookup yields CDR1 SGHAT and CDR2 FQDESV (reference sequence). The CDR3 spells CASSPGGLARGRETQYF. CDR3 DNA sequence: TGTGCCAGCAGCCCCGGAGGACTAGCGAGAGGCAGGGAGACCCAGTACTTC.

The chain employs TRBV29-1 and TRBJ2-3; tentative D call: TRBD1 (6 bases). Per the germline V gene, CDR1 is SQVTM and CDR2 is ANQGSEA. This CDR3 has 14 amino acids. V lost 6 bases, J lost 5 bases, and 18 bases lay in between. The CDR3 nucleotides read TGCAGCGTAGGGACACCCGCGAAGGGAGATACGCAGTATTTT. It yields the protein CSVGTPAKGDTQYF.

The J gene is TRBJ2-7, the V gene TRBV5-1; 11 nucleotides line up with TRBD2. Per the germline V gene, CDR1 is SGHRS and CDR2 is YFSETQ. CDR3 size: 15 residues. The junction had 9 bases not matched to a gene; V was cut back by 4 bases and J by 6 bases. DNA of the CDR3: TGCGCCAGCAGCCCCACGACTAGCGGGAATCTCGAGCAGTACTTC. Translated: CASSPTTSGNLEQYF.

The DNA of the CDR3 is TGTGCCAGCAGGCCCCCCGACAGGGGGAACACTGAAGCTTTCTTT. Translation gives CASRPPDRGNTEAFF. The genes are TRBV6-8 and TRBJ1-1, with 8 bases lining up with TRBD1. CDR3 length: 15 residues. Per germline, CDR1 MNHGY and CDR2 SAAAGT. V was pared by 6 bases and J by 1 base, with 7 bases of the junction left unmatched.

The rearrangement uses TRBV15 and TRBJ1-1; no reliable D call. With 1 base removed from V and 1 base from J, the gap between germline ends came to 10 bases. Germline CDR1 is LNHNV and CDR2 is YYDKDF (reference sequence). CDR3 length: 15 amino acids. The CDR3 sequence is CATSRGAARNTEAFF. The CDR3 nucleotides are TGTGCCACCAGCAGAGGTGCTGCAAGGAACACTGAAGCTTTCTTT.

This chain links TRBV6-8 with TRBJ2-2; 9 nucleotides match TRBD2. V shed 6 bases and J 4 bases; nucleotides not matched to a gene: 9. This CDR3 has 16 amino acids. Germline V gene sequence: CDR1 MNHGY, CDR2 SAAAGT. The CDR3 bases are TGTGCCAGCAGGTGGATAGCGGGAGAATTCACCGGGGAGCTGTTTTTT. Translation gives CASRWIAGEFTGELFF.

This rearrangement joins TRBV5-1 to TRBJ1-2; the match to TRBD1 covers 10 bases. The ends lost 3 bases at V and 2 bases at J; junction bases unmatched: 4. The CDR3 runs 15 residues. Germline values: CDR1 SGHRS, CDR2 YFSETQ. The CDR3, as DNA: TGCGCCAGCAGCTGGGGGACAGGGGTAAACTATGGCTACACCTTC. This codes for CASSWGTGVNYGYTF.

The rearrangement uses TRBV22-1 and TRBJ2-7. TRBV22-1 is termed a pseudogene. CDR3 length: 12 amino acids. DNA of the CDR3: TGTGCCAGCAACTTAGTGGGCTACGAGCAGTACTTC. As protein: CASNLVGYEQYF.

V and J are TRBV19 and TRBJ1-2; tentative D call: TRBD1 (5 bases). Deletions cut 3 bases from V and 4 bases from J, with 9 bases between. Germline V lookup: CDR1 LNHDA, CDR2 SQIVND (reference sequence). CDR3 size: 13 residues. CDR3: CASSMGLSYGYTF. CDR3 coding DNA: TGTGCCAGTAGTATGGGACTAAGCTATGGCTACACCTTC.

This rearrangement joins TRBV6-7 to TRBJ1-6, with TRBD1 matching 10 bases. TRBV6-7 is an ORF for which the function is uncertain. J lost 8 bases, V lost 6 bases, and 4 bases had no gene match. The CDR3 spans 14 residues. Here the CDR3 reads CASRSGTGDSPLHF. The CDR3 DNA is TGTGCCAGCAGGTCCGGGACAGGGGATTCACCCCTCCACTTT.

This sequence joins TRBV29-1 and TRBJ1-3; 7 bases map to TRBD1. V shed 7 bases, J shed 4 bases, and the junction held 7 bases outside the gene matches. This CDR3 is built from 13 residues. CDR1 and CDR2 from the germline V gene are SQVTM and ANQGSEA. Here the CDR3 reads CSAQGGSGNTIYF. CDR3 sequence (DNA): TGCAGCGCCCAGGGGGGCTCAGGAAACACCATATATTTT.

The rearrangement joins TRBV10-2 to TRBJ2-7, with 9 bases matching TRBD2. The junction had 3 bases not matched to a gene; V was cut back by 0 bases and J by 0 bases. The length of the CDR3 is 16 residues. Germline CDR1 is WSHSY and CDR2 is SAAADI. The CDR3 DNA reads TGCGCCAGCAGTGAGTCGTCTAGCGGGGCCTCCTACGAGCAGTACTTC. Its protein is CASSESSSGASYEQYF.

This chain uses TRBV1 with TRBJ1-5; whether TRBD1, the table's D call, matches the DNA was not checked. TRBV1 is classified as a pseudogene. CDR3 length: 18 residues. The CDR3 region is CASSQDIGGTGNNQPQHF. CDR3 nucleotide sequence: TGCGCCAGCAGCCAAGATATTGGGGGGACAGGGAACAATCAGCCCCAGCATTTT.

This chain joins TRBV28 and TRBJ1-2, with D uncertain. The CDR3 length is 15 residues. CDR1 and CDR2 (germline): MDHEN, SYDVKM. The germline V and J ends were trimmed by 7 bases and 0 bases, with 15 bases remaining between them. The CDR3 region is CASTLGLAPNYGYTF. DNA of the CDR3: TGTGCCAGCACCTTGGGTCTGGCCCCTAACTATGGCTACACCTTC.

The DNA of the CDR3 is TGTGCCAGCAGCCTAAGTCTAGGGAACACCGGGGAGCTGTTTTTT. Its protein is CASSLSLGNTGELFF. The J gene is TRBJ2-2, the V gene TRBV14, with D hard to call. V was clipped by 4 bases and J by 1 base, with 10 bases between them. The germline CDR1 and CDR2 sequences are SGHDN and FVKESK. The CDR3 is made up of 15 amino acids.

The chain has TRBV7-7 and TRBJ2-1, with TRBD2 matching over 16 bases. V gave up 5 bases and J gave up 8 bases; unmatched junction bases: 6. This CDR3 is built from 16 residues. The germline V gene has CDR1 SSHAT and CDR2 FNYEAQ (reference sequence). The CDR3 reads CASSPTGTSGRDEQFF. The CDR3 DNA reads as TGTGCCAGCAGCCCCACCGGGACTAGCGGGAGGGATGAGCAGTTCTTC.

The CDR3 sequence: CASAPSGDNYGYTF. The CDR3 bases are TGTGCTAGTGCCCCCTCCGGTGACAACTATGGCTACACCTTC. The chain couples TRBV12-5 to TRBJ1-2, with D unclear. Germline-derived CDR1 and CDR2 are LGHNT and FRNRAP. The CDR3 covers 14 residues. V lost 7 bases and J lost 2, with 14 bases in between.